This T cell receptor beta chain appears in the sequencing data of a study of T-cell reconstitution after alpha-beta-depleted transplantation in children. The germline gives CDR1 MNHNS, CDR2 SASEGT. There are 15 residues in the CDR3. Points on this clonotype: This may arise from a read error, as a much more abundant clone is one base away.

Library preparation (for TCRbeta) was performed with unique molecular identifiers. MiXCR, applied by TCRdb to the PCR reads, yields one record per CDR3 protein. The sample includes about 610,000 distinct CDR3 sequences, about 10% of them seen just once. The V call is TRBV6-1, the J call TRBJ2-7; 10 bases align to TRBD2. The receptor was derived from a human donor who donated a stem cell graft to a child with acute myeloid leukemia. This material consisted of PBMCs from the stem cell graft donor, taken from the stem cell graft. Here the CDR3 reads CASSLLAGVINEQHF. The CDR3 DNA follows: TGTGCCAGCAGCCTCCTAGCGGGAGTAATCAACGAGCAGCACTTC.